This T cell receptor (beta chain) was documented in a study of blood T cell repertoires in COVID-19. Study at large: The cDNA or gDNA used as material had been derived from T cells, B-cell-depleted T cells, or PBMCs.

The CDR3 sequence is 14 residues long. CDR1 is MDHEN, CDR2 SYDVKM, per germline. V gave up 6 bases and J gave up 4 bases; unmatched junction bases: 6. In the original workflow: The authors estimated nucleated cell counts from reference gene primer amplification. TCRdb keeps only in-frame clones here, not all; method: immunoSEQ multiplex PCR. V and J calls and clone size are as listed in that table; D and trimming were resolved from the DNA. The table lists roughly 430,000 clones, 88% of them singletons, with 1.4% to 1.5% in the top ten. Those designated as exposed participants met a COVID-19 case within 2 weeks before study entry.

This receptor was taken from a young woman who had been exposed to COVID-19. The sample comprised PBMCs or T cells enriched from blood (not recorded which). The chain couples TRBV28 to TRBJ1-3, with 7 bases matching TRBD1. The CDR3 sequence is CASSQQGRGNTIYF. CDR3 DNA sequence: TGTGCCAGCAGCCAACAGGGGAGAGGAAACACCATATATTTT.